Here is one T cell receptor beta chain with its context. Its cognate antigen is unknown. Germline V lookup: CDR1 SEHNR, CDR2 FQNEAQ (reference sequence). V dropped 5 bases and J dropped 8; count of bases not matched to a gene: 11. This CDR3 has 15 amino acids. Use of 60 Vbeta and 13 Jbeta primers characterized the PCR. Here immunoSEQ multiplex PCR was the method, and the copy in TCRdb shows in-frame clones only, minus some. This table holds 110,000 or so clones, approximately 79% found once. The data belong to a study of cytomegalovirus exposure and HLA in healthy donors. Study findings and constraints: A link between a missense DCLRE1C variant and TCR beta V- and J-gene trimming emerged from a later analysis.

This receptor was identified in a man aged 30 to 39 in good health and CMV-seropositive. Material: PBMCs. The rearrangement links TRBV7-9 to TRBJ1-4, with 7 bases fitting TRBD1. The CDR3 protein is CASSLGPGQREKLFF. DNA of the CDR3: TGTGCCAGCAGCCTCGGTCCGGGACAGCGCGAAAAACTGTTTTTT.